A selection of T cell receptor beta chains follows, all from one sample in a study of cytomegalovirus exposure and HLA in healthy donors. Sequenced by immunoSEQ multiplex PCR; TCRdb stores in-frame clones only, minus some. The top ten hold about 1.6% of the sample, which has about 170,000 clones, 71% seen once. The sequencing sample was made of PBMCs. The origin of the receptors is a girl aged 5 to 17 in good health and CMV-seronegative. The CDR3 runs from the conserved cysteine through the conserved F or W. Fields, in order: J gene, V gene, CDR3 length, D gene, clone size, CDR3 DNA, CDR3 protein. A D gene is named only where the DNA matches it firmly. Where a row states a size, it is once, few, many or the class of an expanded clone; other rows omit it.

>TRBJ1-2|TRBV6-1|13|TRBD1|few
TGTGCCAGCAGTGTGGACAGGAAAGGTGGCTACACCTTC
CASSVDRKGGYTF
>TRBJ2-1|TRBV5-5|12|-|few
TGTGCCAGCAGCGCCTACAGGGATGAGCAGTTCTTC
CASSAYRDEQFF
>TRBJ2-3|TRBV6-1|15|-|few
TGTGCCAGCAGTGAAGACGGAGGGGTACCTGATACGCAGTATTTT
CASSEDGGVPDTQYF
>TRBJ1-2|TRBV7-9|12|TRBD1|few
TGTGCCAGCGGGAACAGGGGGGCGGGCTACACCTTC
CASGNRGAGYTF
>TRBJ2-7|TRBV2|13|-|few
TGTGCCAGCAGCCGGAGGGGTTCCTACGAGCAGTACTTC
CASSRRGSYEQYF
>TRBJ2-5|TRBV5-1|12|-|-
TGCGCCAGCAGCTTGGCCGGAGAGACCCAGTACTTC
CASSLAGETQYF
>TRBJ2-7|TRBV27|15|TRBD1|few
TGTGCCAGCAGTTCTTTATTCGGAAAAGCCGGGACAGGGTACTTC
CASSSLFGKAGTGYF
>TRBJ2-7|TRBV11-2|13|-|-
TGTGCCAGCAGCTTAGACACTATGTACGAGCAGTACTTC
CASSLDTMYEQYF
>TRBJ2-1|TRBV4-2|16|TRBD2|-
TGTGCCAGCAGCCAAGATTTGAGCGGGGGGGCCGGTGAGCAGTTCTTC
CASSQDLSGGAGEQFF
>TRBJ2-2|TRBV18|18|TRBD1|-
TGTGCCAGCTCGGGACAGGGCGACCCTGGATTCAACACCGGGGAGCTGTTTTTT
CASSGQGDPGFNTGELFF
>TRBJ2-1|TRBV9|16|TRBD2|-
TGTGCCAGCAGCGTAGAGCCTACGGGGGGGCTCAATGAGCAGTTCTTC
CASSVEPTGGLNEQFF
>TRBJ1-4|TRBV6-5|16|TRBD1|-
TGTGCCAGCAGTTACCCGCAGGACAGGGGTCGAGAAAAACTGTTTTTT
CASSYPQDRGREKLFF
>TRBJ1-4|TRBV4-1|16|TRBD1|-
TGCGCCAGCAGCCAAGATTTTGGACAGGGAGTTGAAAAACTGTTTTTT
CASSQDFGQGVEKLFF
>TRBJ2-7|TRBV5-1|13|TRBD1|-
TGCGCCAGCAGGTTGGGACAGGGGTCCGAGCAGTACTTC
CASRLGQGSEQYF
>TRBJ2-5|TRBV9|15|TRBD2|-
TGTGCCAGCAGCGGTAGCGGGGGAGTACAAGAGACCCAGTACTTC
CASSGSGGVQETQYF
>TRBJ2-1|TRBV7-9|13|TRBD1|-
TGTGCCAGCAGCACATCAGGGGGCTATGAGCAGTTCTTC
CASSTSGGYEQFF
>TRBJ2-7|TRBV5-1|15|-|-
TGCGCCAGCAGCTTGGAGCAGGGTTACACCTACGAGCAGTACTTC
CASSLEQGYTYEQYF
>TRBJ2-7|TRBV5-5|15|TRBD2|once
TGTGCCAGCAGCCCGGGACTAGCGGGACCCTACGAGCAGTACTTC
CASSPGLAGPYEQYF
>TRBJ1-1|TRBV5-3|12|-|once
TGTGCCACCCTGGAGGTGGCCACTGAAGCTTTCTTT
CATLEVATEAFF
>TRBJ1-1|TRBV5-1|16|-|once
TGCGCCAGCAGCCTGGGGCCAGGGACAACCCACACTGAAGCTTTCTTT
CASSLGPGTTHTEAFF
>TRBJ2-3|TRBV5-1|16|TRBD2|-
TGCGCCAGCACCCGACTAGCGGGGGACCCCACAGATACGCAGTATTTT
CASTRLAGDPTDTQYF
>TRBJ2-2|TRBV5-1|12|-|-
TGCGCCAGCACCCCGGGGAGCGGGGAGCTGTTTTTT
CASTPGSGELFF
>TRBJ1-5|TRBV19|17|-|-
TGTGCCAGTAGTACGGCCCAAAGGGACATGGGAAGTCAGCCCCAGCATTTT
CASSTAQRDMGSQPQHF
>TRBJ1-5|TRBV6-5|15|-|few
TGTGCCAGCAGTCCCGACAACCTTAGCAATCAGCCCCAGCATTTT
CASSPDNLSNQPQHF
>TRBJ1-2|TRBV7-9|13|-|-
TGTGCCAGCAGCTTAGGGCAGGCGAATGGCTACACCTTC
CASSLGQANGYTF
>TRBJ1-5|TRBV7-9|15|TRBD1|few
TGTGCCAGCAGCATAGGTACAGGGGCGGGTCAGCCCCAGCATTTT
CASSIGTGAGQPQHF
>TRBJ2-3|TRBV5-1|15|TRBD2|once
TGCGCCAGCAGCCGGAGCGGGGGTTACACAGATACGCAGTATTTT
CASSRSGGYTDTQYF
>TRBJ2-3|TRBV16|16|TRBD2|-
TGTGCCAGCAGCCAATCAGCGGGGGGTGTAAAAGATACGCAGTATTTT
CASSQSAGGVKDTQYF
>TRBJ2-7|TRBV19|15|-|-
TGTGCCAGTAGTATAGATCCCTTACAGGGTCGCGAGCAGTACTTC
CASSIDPLQGREQYF
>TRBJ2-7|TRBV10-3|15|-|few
TGTGCCATCAGTGACTTCTCAGGGGCGATTTACGAGCAGTACTTC
CAISDFSGAIYEQYF
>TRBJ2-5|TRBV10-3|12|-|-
TGTGCCACCAGGGTAGCCCAAGAGACCCAGTACTTC
CATRVAQETQYF
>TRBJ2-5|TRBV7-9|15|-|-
TGTGCCAGCAGCGCGCGAGCCACTAGTAGAGAGACCCAGTACTTC
CASSARATSRETQYF
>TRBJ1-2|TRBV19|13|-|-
TGTGCCAGTAGTGCCACAGGATCCTATGGCTACACCTTC
CASSATGSYGYTF